Included here is one TCR beta chain sequence, with context. The data were taken from a study of blood T cell repertoires in COVID-19. Study summary: Sites across the United States, Italy and Spain contributed samples from acute and convalescent COVID-19. T cells, B-cell-depleted T cells, or PBMCs provided the cDNA or gDNA that served as material.

Trimming at V came to 5 bases and at J to 2 bases, leaving 3 bases not matched to a gene. This CDR3 has 14 residues. Germline CDR1 is SGHTA and CDR2 is FQGNSA. Original handling: From reference gene primer amplification, estimates of nucleated cell counts were derived. This table comes from immunoSEQ multiplex PCR, and its TCRdb copy is limited to in-frame clones, with some not included. V and J calls and clone size are those listed in that table; D and trimming were worked out from the DNA. This table holds 200,000 to 250,000 clones, 86% found once. The sequenced sample consisted of peripheral blood. This clonotype was obtained from a woman between 55 and 75 years old who had recovered from COVID-19. J is TRBJ2-5 and V is TRBV7-2; TRBD2 matches at 9 bases. DNA of the CDR3: TGTGCCAGCAGCGTTAGCGGGGGACAAGAGACCCAGTACTTC. Translating gives CASSVSGGQETQYF.